This T cell receptor beta chain came from a study of Graves' ophthalmopathy and Graves' hyperthyroidism. Study-level findings and limits: In separating ophthalmopathy from stable hyperthyroidism, a 13-signature model achieved around 85% sensitivity and around 80% specificity. Blood samples also showed most expanded thyroid clonotypes exceeding 0.001 frequency.

CDR3 size: 18 residues. The V gene's germline CDR1 is SGHTA and CDR2 FQGNSA. The V segment lost 6 bases and the J segment 1 base; nucleotides outside the gene matches: 12. Points on this clonotype: Its antigen remains unidentified.

Scientists amplified the TCR beta CDR3 regions from RNA transcripts. An initial RT-PCR round employing HTBI primers preceded a second-round multiplex PCR. TCRdb reprocessed the multiplex PCR reads with MiXCR, giving one entry per CDR3 protein. This table has 600,000 to 950,000 distinct CDR3 sequences, 40% appearing once. Ophthalmopathy cases showed moderate-to-severe activity, scoring CAS ≥3 and NOSPECS ≥4, with duration under 3 months. The sequence was collected from an adult man with Graves' ophthalmopathy. The sequencing input was peripheral blood. V is TRBV7-2 and J is TRBJ1-3; 10 bases match TRBD1. The CDR3 here is CASSTLSRDRGSGNTIYF. The CDR3 DNA sequence: TGTGCCAGCAGTACCCTATCCCGGGACAGGGGTTCTGGAAACACCATATATTTT.